The 27 T cell receptor beta chains reported below all come from one sample, sequenced in a study of early T cells in non-severe SARS-CoV-2 infection. TCRdb redid the calling of the 5' RACE reads with MiXCR, one entry per CDR3 protein. The sample consists of 50,000 to 65,000 distinct CDR3 sequences, about an eighth of them appearing once. Sequencing was done on a sample of whole blood. The origin of the receptors is an adult who was a healthcare worker with PCR-confirmed SARS-CoV-2 infection or an uninfected control (not recorded which).

In its sample, this clonotype was seen many times. The CDR3 DNA sequence: TGCGCCAGCAGCTTTGGAGACAGGGGAGAGGAGACCCAGTACTTC. Encoded protein: CASSFGDRGEETQYF. The chain is built from TRBV5-1 and TRBJ2-5; 8 nucleotides line up with TRBD1. Per the germline V gene, CDR1 is SGHRS and CDR2 is YFSETQ. Unmatched junction bases numbered 8, after V lost 2 bases and J lost 5 bases. The CDR3 totals 15 residues.

This clonotype was seen many times. In DNA, the CDR3 is TGCAGCGTTGAAGGGGCGGGGTACGAGCAGTACTTC. It translates to CSVEGAGYEQYF. The chain links TRBV29-1 to TRBJ2-7, with a possible D match to TRBD2 (6 bases). This CDR3 spans 12 amino acids. Germline values: CDR1 SQVTM, CDR2 ANQGSEA. Between the trimmed V and J ends, which lost 1 base and 4 bases, there was a span of 8 bases.

This clonotype was detected only a few times. The chain recombines TRBV11-3 with TRBJ2-2; the match to TRBD1 covers 7 bases. J gave up 5 bases and V 5 bases, and 8 bases lay outside the gene matches. CDR1 and CDR2 from the germline V gene are SGHNT and YENEEA. This CDR3 contains 15 residues. The CDR3 DNA follows: TGTGCCAGCAGCCCAGGGGGAAGAGGGACCGGGGAGCTGTTTTTT. Its translation: CASSPGGRGTGELFF. Variable domain in full (rest from reference TRBV11-3 and TRBJ2-2): EAGVVQSPRYKIIEKKQPVAFWCNPISGHNTLYWYLQNLGQGPELLIRYENEEAVDDSQLPKDRFSAERLKGVDSTLKIQPAELGDSAVYLCASSPGGRGTGELFFGEGSRLTVL.

This clonotype was seen at least ten times. The rearrangement uses TRBV4-1 and TRBJ2-1; TRBD2 matches at 11 bases. J was trimmed by 4 bases and V by 6 bases; bases with no gene match: 5. CDR3 size: 15 residues. CDR1 is MGHRA, CDR2 YSYEKL, per germline. CDR3 nucleotide sequence: TGCGCCAGCAGACCCGGGACTAGCGGTTACAATGAGCAGTTCTTC. Translation: CASRPGTSGYNEQFF.

The J gene is TRBJ2-7, the V gene TRBV6-2 or TRBV6-3; D not resolved. Trimming took 4 bases from V and 6 from J, leaving 7 bases between them. Germline V CDR1 and CDR2: MNHEY, SVGEGT. CDR3 length equals 11 residues. CDR3 loop: CASSSSAEQYF. The CDR3 DNA reads TGTGCCAGCAGTTCCTCGGCCGAGCAGTACTTC.

This clonotype was recorded a few times. The genes are TRBV20-1 and TRBJ1-2, with 9 bases matching TRBD1. This CDR3 spans 12 amino acids. Germline V lookup: CDR1 DFQATT, CDR2 SNEGSKA (reference sequence). J was trimmed by 5 bases and V by 6 bases; bases with no gene match: 4. CDR3 residues: CSARQGGYGYTF. CDR3 nucleotide sequence: TGCAGTGCCCGACAGGGGGGATATGGCTACACCTTC.

This chain joins TRBV9 and TRBJ2-1; possible D gene TRBD2, 5 bases. V was shortened by 0 bases and J by 0 bases, with 7 bases between the two germline ends. The CDR3 sequence is 15 residues long. Germline V CDR1 and CDR2: SGDLS, YYNGEE. CDR3 in DNA: TGTGCCAGCAGCGTAGTTAGCGACTCCTACAATGAGCAGTTCTTC. It encodes CASSVVSDSYNEQFF.

The chain couples TRBV11-2 to TRBJ2-2; 7 positions match TRBD1. Germline trimming cut 5 bases from V and 8 bases from J; bases unmatched to any gene: 5. CDR3 length equals 13 residues. Looked up from germline, CDR1 is SGHAT and CDR2 is FQNNGV. The CDR3 region has the DNA TGTGCCAGCAGCCCTAGGGGGCTGGGGGAGCTGTTTTTT. It translates to CASSPRGLGELFF.

This clonotype was seen at least ten times. The J gene is TRBJ1-2, the V gene TRBV29-1, with 11 bases fitting TRBD1. V lost 4 bases and J lost 4; bases outside the gene matches: 2. This CDR3 has 13 residues. Germline V lookup: CDR1 SQVTM, CDR2 ANQGSEA. The CDR3 loop is CSVGTGGGYGYTF. The CDR3 nucleotides read TGCAGCGTTGGGACAGGGGGCGGCTATGGCTACACCTTC.

The chain uses TRBV9 and TRBJ1-5, with 11 bases aligning to TRBD1. This CDR3 spans 15 amino acids. The V and J ends lost 3 bases and 2 bases, in that order; junction bases with no gene match: 1. Germline CDR1 and CDR2: SGDLS and YYNGEE. The CDR3 coding sequence is TGTGCCAGCAGCGCGGGACAGGGGGGCAATCAGCCCCAGCATTTT. Residues: CASSAGQGGNQPQHF.

This clonotype was found many times. The CDR3 protein is CASSVAGNEQFF. CDR3 sequence (DNA): TGTGCCAGCAGCGTTGCCGGAAATGAGCAGTTCTTC. The V call is TRBV9, the J call TRBJ2-1; D is unresolved. Germline-derived CDR1 and CDR2 are SGDLS and YYNGEE. Deletions cut 2 bases from V and 7 bases from J, with 7 bases between. This CDR3 has 12 amino acids.

This clonotype was recorded many times. The gene calls are TRBV7-9 and TRBJ2-7; 10 bases agree with TRBD1. The germline V gene has CDR1 SEHNR and CDR2 FQNEAQ (reference sequence). Losses at the gene ends were 5 bases for V and 3 bases for J; bases not matched to a gene: 7. This CDR3 region has 15 residues. DNA of the CDR3: TGTGCCAGCAGCGGCCGGGACAGGGGTGACTACGAGCAGTACTTC. This encodes CASSGRDRGDYEQYF. Drawing the rest from reference TRBV7-9 and TRBJ2-7, the complete variable domain is DTGVSQNPRHKITKRGQNVTFRCDPISEHNRLYWYRQTLGQGPEFLTYFQNEAQLEKSRLLSDRFSAERPKGSFSTLEIQRTEQGDSAMYLCASSGRDRGDYEQYFGPGTRLTVT.

This clonotype showed up many times. The V and J genes are TRBV7-9 and TRBJ2-3; 14 nucleotides agree with TRBD2. Germline trimming cut 5 bases from V and 0 bases from J; bases unmatched to any gene: 7. There are 18 residues in the CDR3. CDR1 SEHNR and CDR2 FQNEAQ come from the germline V gene (reference sequence). CDR3 residues: CASSPWTSGGSSTDTQYF. CDR3 DNA: TGTGCCAGCAGCCCCTGGACTAGCGGGGGGTCTAGCACAGATACGCAGTATTTT.

The V and J genes are TRBV5-1 and TRBJ1-1; D gene unclear. The CDR3 contains 12 residues. Germline values: CDR1 SGHRS, CDR2 YFSETQ. V dropped 7 bases and J dropped 0 bases, with 7 bases sitting between them. The CDR3 sequence is CASREMNTEAFF. The CDR3 DNA reads as TGCGCCAGCCGGGAAATGAACACTGAAGCTTTCTTT. The full variable domain, completed using reference TRBV5-1 and TRBJ1-1, is KAGVTQTPRYLIKTRGQQVTLSCSPISGHRSVSWYQQTPGQGLQFLFEYFSETQRNKGNFPGRFSGRQFSNSRSEMNVSTLELGDSALYLCASREMNTEAFFGQGTRLTVV.

This clonotype was detected many times. The V and J genes are TRBV20-1 and TRBJ2-1; 7 nucleotides align to TRBD2. V dropped 2 bases and J dropped 0; count of bases not matched to a gene: 7. Germline assignment: CDR1 DFQATT and CDR2 SNEGSKA (reference sequence). The CDR3 contains 16 residues. Here the CDR3 DNA reads TGCAGTGCTAGATTGGTAGCGGGTCCCTCCTACAATGAGCAGTTCTTC. This sequence encodes CSARLVAGPSYNEQFF.

The chain is built from TRBV11-2 and TRBJ2-3, with 11 bases that match TRBD2. V was pared by 4 bases and J by 5 bases, with 8 bases of the junction left unmatched. Germline V gives CDR1 SGHAT, CDR2 FQNNGV. The CDR3 loop spans 16 amino acids. The CDR3 sequence: CASSSRLAGLVDTQYF. The CDR3 DNA sequence: TGTGCCAGCAGCTCCCGACTAGCGGGGCTTGTAGATACGCAGTATTTT.

This clonotype was seen at least ten times. The junction departs from the called germline gene at one end, perhaps through a read error. The V and J genes are TRBV7-7 and TRBJ2-1; D may be TRBD2 (7 bases). The CDR3 consists of 13 residues. CDR1 and CDR2 from the germline V gene are SSHAT and FNYEAQ (reference sequence). The chain's CDR3 is CASSPVGGHEQFF. The CDR3 region has the DNA TGTGCTAGCAGCCCCGTGGGGGGGCATGAGCAGTTCTTC.

This clonotype has just a few counts. The chain carries TRBV20-1 and TRBJ2-7; weak D call: TRBD1 (7 bases). The germline V gene has CDR1 DFQATT and CDR2 SNEGSKA (reference sequence). Trimming removed 6 bases from V and 4 bases from J, with 16 bases in between. The CDR3 has 13 residues. The CDR3 DNA sequence: TGCAGTGCCCGGGCTTCAGGGGGGTACGAGCAGTACTTC. Protein product: CSARASGGYEQYF.

The chain uses TRBV20-1 and TRBJ1-3; no definite D call. The V gene's germline CDR1 is DFQATT and CDR2 SNEGSKA (reference sequence). V dropped 0 bases and J dropped 6 bases, with 9 bases sitting between them. CDR3 length: 13 residues. CDR3 in amino acids: CSARDTGENTIYF. In DNA form, the CDR3 reads TGCAGTGCTAGAGATACTGGGGAAAACACCATATATTTT.

This clonotype occurred once. CDR3 loop: CASSLGIGPQHF. DNA for the CDR3: TGTGCCAGCAGCCTGGGGATCGGGCCCCAGCATTTT. The J gene is TRBJ1-5, the V gene TRBV12-3 or TRBV12-4; D is ambiguous. The CDR3 totals 12 residues. Deletions cut 6 bases from V and 9 bases from J, with 12 bases between.

This clonotype was seen ten or more times. This sequence joins TRBV5-1 and TRBJ1-5; no clear D. The V gene lost 4 bases and the J gene lost 4 bases, with 9 bases spanning the gap. This CDR3 has 13 residues. CDR1 is SGHRS, CDR2 YFSETQ, per germline. CDR3 residues: CASSASGNQPQHF. As DNA, the CDR3 is TGCGCCAGCAGCGCTTCCGGGAATCAGCCCCAGCATTTT. The full variable domain, its missing parts supplied by reference TRBV5-1 and TRBJ1-5, is KAGVTQTPRYLIKTRGQQVTLSCSPISGHRSVSWYQQTPGQGLQFLFEYFSETQRNKGNFPGRFSGRQFSNSRSEMNVSTLELGDSALYLCASSASGNQPQHFGDGTRLSIL.

The chain joins TRBV12-5 to TRBJ2-3; the D is unclear. Germline CDR1 reads LGHNT; CDR2 reads FRNRAP. The CDR3 spans 14 residues. Trimming stripped 3 bases from V and 1 base from J, with 8 bases between. The CDR3 protein is CASGFGPGTDTQYF. In DNA form, the CDR3 reads TGTGCTAGTGGTTTTGGCCCCGGCACAGATACGCAGTATTTT.

Ten or more counts support this clonotype. The genes are TRBV7-2 and TRBJ2-5, with D perhaps matching TRBD1 (6 bases). CDR1 is SGHTA and CDR2 is FQGNSA in the germline V gene. Trimming left V 2 bases short and J 4 bases short, with 11 bases between. CDR3 length: 14 residues. CDR3 sequence (DNA): TGTGCCAGCAGCTTACTTGGGGGCACAGAGACCCAGTACTTC. This gives the protein CASSLLGGTETQYF.

The J gene is TRBJ1-1, the V gene TRBV11-2; D possibly corresponds to TRBD1 (5 bases). Per the germline V gene, CDR1 is SGHAT and CDR2 is FQNNGV. V lost 4 bases and J 1 base, leaving 16 bases between the germline ends. The CDR3 extends over 16 amino acids. CDR3 in DNA: TGTGCCAGCAGCTCAGAACCGGGACCGAGGAACACTGAAGCTTTCTTT. Protein: CASSSEPGPRNTEAFF.

This clonotype has a handful of counts. The chain links TRBV20-1 to TRBJ2-4, with a tentative D call TRBD2 (5 bases). V dropped 6 bases and J dropped 0 bases, with 18 bases sitting between them. Per germline, CDR1 DFQATT and CDR2 SNEGSKA (reference sequence). The CDR3 has 16 amino acids. This CDR3 reads CSAERPGSRAKNIQYF. The CDR3, as DNA: TGCAGTGCAGAAAGACCGGGGTCCAGAGCCAAAAACATTCAGTACTTC.

CDR3 nucleotides: TGTGCTAGTGGTTTGCCCCTCCACTTT. Translation: CASGLPLHF. The V gene is TRBV12-5, the J gene TRBJ1-6; D is unclear. The CDR3 consists of 9 residues. V lost 2 bases and J lost 13, with 0 bases in between. CDR1 and CDR2 from the germline V gene are LGHNT and FRNRAP.

V is TRBV27 and J is TRBJ2-5; 8 nucleotides agree with TRBD2. The CDR3 is 15 amino acids. Per germline, CDR1 MNHEY and CDR2 SMNVEV (reference sequence). With 1 base clipped from V and 2 bases from J, the junction kept 3 bases outside the gene matches. Here the CDR3 DNA reads TGTGCCAGCAGTTTATACGCGGGGGGACAAGAGACCCAGTACTTC. It yields the protein CASSLYAGGQETQYF.